The TCR beta chain described here comes from a study of Graves' ophthalmopathy and Graves' hyperthyroidism. J gave up 5 bases and V 6 bases, and 7 bases lay outside the gene matches. The CDR3 is made up of 14 amino acids. Looked up from germline, CDR1 is MGHRA and CDR2 is YSYEKL. Study-wide results and limits: Blood shared most expanded thyroid clonotypes above 0.001 frequency.

RNA transcripts provided the template for amplifying TCR beta CDR3 regions. Amplification began with first-round RT-PCR using HTBI primers, then second-round multiplex PCR was performed. TCRdb passed the multiplex PCR reads through MiXCR, listing each CDR3 protein once. The top ten clones hold 11% of a sample with some 1.1 million distinct CDR3 sequences, about 36% of them seen once. This clonotype was observed at least ten times. As yet, its antigen is unknown. Sequenced input: peripheral blood or thyroid tissue (not recorded which). This TCR was recovered from an adult man with Graves' hyperthyroidism. This chain uses TRBV4-1 with TRBJ1-2; 9 bases line up with TRBD1. CDR3 region: CASSRDRVKYGYTF. CDR3 DNA: TGCGCCAGCAGTCGGGACAGGGTAAAGTATGGCTACACCTTC.